This T cell receptor beta chain derives from a study of T cell changes during pregnancy in multiple sclerosis (dated by TCRdb to about 2019). At the level of the whole study: The study looked at changes in the T cell repertoire across pregnancy in women with multiple sclerosis.

As regards this clone: Its antigen has not been determined. Per-base qualities were not stored, and no clone one base away is much larger.

The germline V gene (reference sequence) supplies CDR1 MNHEY and CDR2 SMNVEV. V was cut back by 3 bases and J by 1 base, leaving a gap of 13 bases between them. The CDR3 runs 15 amino acids, cysteine and phenylalanine included. Kept here is only the CDR3 DNA, which spans 45 bases and is read in frame from base 1. Library construction relied on the immunoSEQ multiplex PCR assay. Drawn from immuneACCESS, this table holds only the in-frame rearrangements with V and J called that TCRdb kept. Clones are partly lost; checked studies trace under half to an unresolved V gene and leave the rest unexplained. This sample gives roughly 120,000 clones in total; 80% to 95% of them show up just once. The ten top clones hold 1.5% of the sample.

The chain links TRBV27 with TRBJ2-7, and the D gene may be TRBD1, 5 bases matching. The specimen comprised peripheral blood, sampled in the third trimester of pregnancy. The TCR originated in a female donor with multiple sclerosis, enrolled in a pregnancy study. The CDR3 is CASSFQTSGSYEQYF. In nucleotide form, the sequence is TGTGCCAGCAGTTTTCAAACATCAGGGTCCTACGAGCAGTACTTC.